These 14 T cell receptor beta chains originate from one sample sequenced in a study of T cell changes during pregnancy in multiple sclerosis. Only in-frame clones appear in the TCRdb table, and some are missing; sequencing was by immunoSEQ multiplex PCR. The repertoire holds 30,000 to 35,000 clones, with 90% as singletons. Sequences were derived from CD8+ T cells from peripheral blood mononuclear cells, sampled in the first trimester of pregnancy. These receptors were obtained from a female donor with multiple sclerosis, enrolled in a pregnancy study.

The gene calls are TRBV6-5 and TRBJ2-2; D might be TRBD1 (5 bases). V was cut by 8 bases and J by 5 bases, with 15 bases left in between. Germline-derived CDR1 and CDR2 are MNHEY and SVGAGI. This CDR3 has 14 amino acids. CDR3: CASLPGMGTGELFF. The CDR3 DNA reads TGTGCCAGCTTGCCAGGGATGGGAACCGGGGAGCTGTTTTTT.

The chain combines TRBV5-1 with TRBJ1-2, with D possibly TRBD1 on 5 matching bases. This CDR3 region has 15 residues. Germline values: CDR1 SGHRS, CDR2 YFSETQ. The V end lost 0 bases, the J end lost 2 bases, and 11 bases lay between the germline ends. In nucleotides, the CDR3 is TGCGCCAGCAGCTTGGCTGAGCCAGGGAACTATGGCTACACCTTC. This encodes CASSLAEPGNYGYTF. The full variable domain, completed using reference TRBV5-1 and TRBJ1-2, is KAGVTQTPRYLIKTRGQQVTLSCSPISGHRSVSWYQQTPGQGLQFLFEYFSETQRNKGNFPGRFSGRQFSNSRSEMNVSTLELGDSALYLCASSLAEPGNYGYTFGSGTRLTVV.

The V call is TRBV28, the J call TRBJ2-1; TRBD2 is a possible D gene (5 bases). V lost 1 base, J lost 0 bases, and 10 bases lay in between. Germline CDR1 reads MDHEN; CDR2 reads SYDVKM. The CDR3 contains 16 residues. CDR3 sequence (DNA): TGTGCCAGCAGTTTATCGGCGGGCTTCTCCTACAATGAGCAGTTCTTC. It is translated as CASSLSAGFSYNEQFF.

The rearrangement joins TRBV6-6 to TRBJ2-1, with D tentatively TRBD1 (6 bases). This CDR3 contains 15 residues. Looked up from germline, CDR1 is MNHNY and CDR2 is SVGAGI (reference sequence). V gave up 2 bases and J gave up 9 bases, with 17 bases separating them. The DNA for the CDR3 is TGTGCCAGCAGTTACGCGATAACAGGGACATTTGAGCAGTTCTTC. Translated, it gives CASSYAITGTFEQFF.

V gene TRBV27 combines with J gene TRBJ2-2; D ambiguous. This CDR3 contains 12 residues. Trimming stripped 6 bases from V and 3 bases from J, with 5 bases between. Germline V gives CDR1 MNHEY, CDR2 SMNVEV (reference sequence). CDR3 nucleotides: TGTGCCAGCAGCATTCACACCGGGGAGCTGTTTTTT. Translating it yields CASSIHTGELFF.

The J gene is TRBJ2-1, the V gene TRBV7-2; the match to TRBD2 covers 8 bases. The CDR3 length is 17 residues. From germline, CDR1 is SGHTA and CDR2 FQGNSA. V shed 1 base, J shed 4 bases, and the junction held 9 bases outside the gene matches. CDR3 region: CASSLDPEREPYNEQFF. CDR3 in DNA: TGTGCCAGCAGCTTAGACCCGGAGCGGGAGCCATACAATGAGCAGTTCTTC.

The chain has TRBV4-1 and TRBJ1-2; D call uncertain. Germline assignment: CDR1 MGHRA and CDR2 YSYEKL. The CDR3 runs 13 residues. The V and J ends lost 5 bases and 0 bases respectively, with 7 bases between them. CDR3 in DNA: TGCGCCAGCAGCGTGGGCTCTAACTATGGCTACACCTTC. Translation: CASSVGSNYGYTF.

In regard to this clone: Other DNA sequences in the sample encode the same CDR3. The chain carries TRBV19 and TRBJ1-5; no reliable D call. CDR3 length: 12 amino acids. Trimming cost V 3 bases and J 3 bases, with 3 bases left between them. The germline CDR1 and CDR2 sequences are LNHDA and SQIVND (reference sequence). CDR3 in DNA: TGTGCCAGTAGTATTTACAATCAGCCCCAGCATTTT. This sequence encodes CASSIYNQPQHF.

This clone was counted ten times or more. The V call is TRBV6-1, the J call TRBJ2-7; 7 bases are shared with TRBD1. The germline CDR1 and CDR2 sequences are MNHNS and SASEGT. The CDR3 length is 15 residues. Losses at the gene ends were 1 base for V and 3 bases for J; bases not matched to a gene: 6. CDR3 nucleotides: TGTGCCAGCAGTGAAGAGCTCGCAGGGGGCTACGAGCAGTACTTC. Its protein product is CASSEELAGGYEQYF.

V usage is TRBV25-1 and J usage is TRBJ1-1, with D possibly matching TRBD1 (5 bases). The CDR3 runs 13 residues. Germline CDR1 and CDR2: MGHDK and SYGVNS. The germline V and J ends were trimmed by 6 bases and 0 bases, with 8 bases remaining between them. Here the CDR3 reads CASRETVNTEAFF. The CDR3, as DNA: TGTGCCAGCAGGGAGACAGTGAACACTGAAGCTTTCTTT. The full variable domain, completed using reference TRBV25-1 and TRBJ1-1, is EADIYQTPRYLVIGTGKKITLECSQTMGHDKMYWYQQDPGMELHLIHYSYGVNSTEKGDLSSESTVSRIRTEHFPLTLESARPSHTSQYLCASRETVNTEAFFGQGTRLTVV.

The chain employs TRBV7-3 and TRBJ2-1; D not certain. The V and J ends lost 2 bases and 9 bases respectively, with 11 bases between them. The germline CDR1 and CDR2 sequences are SGHTA and FQGTGA. The CDR3 sequence is 13 residues long. CDR3 bases: TGTGCCAGCAGCTTATTTTCGGGTCTTGAGCAGTTCTTC. Amino acid sequence: CASSLFSGLEQFF.

This chain joins TRBV28 and TRBJ1-1; D remains unclear. This CDR3 has 13 amino acids. In germline, CDR1 is MDHEN, CDR2 SYDVKM. Trimming stripped 7 bases from V and 4 bases from J, with 13 bases between. CDR3 DNA sequence: TGTGCCAGCAAACCTCTGGGCGTCACTGAAGCTTTCTTT. This translates into CASKPLGVTEAFF.

The chain combines TRBV27 with TRBJ1-5; no clear D. V dropped 4 bases and J dropped 0 bases, with 4 bases sitting between them. The CDR3 is made up of 13 amino acids. The germline V gene has CDR1 MNHEY and CDR2 SMNVEV (reference sequence). CDR3 sequence (DNA): TGTGCCAGCAGTTACAATAGCAATCAGCCCCAGCATTTT. Its translation: CASSYNSNQPQHF.

Here the CDR3 DNA reads TGTGCCAGCAGTTCACCCGGTTCCGGGTATGGCTACACCTTC. Translating gives CASSSPGSGYGYTF. V usage is TRBV28 and J usage is TRBJ1-2, with D hard to call. Trimming removed 4 bases from V and 5 bases from J, with 14 bases in between. Germline CDR1 reads MDHEN; CDR2 reads SYDVKM. The CDR3 covers 14 residues.